This section outlines one TCR beta chain sequence together with its context. The same CDR3 is also encoded by other DNA sequences in this sample. Only in-frame clones appear in the TCRdb table, and some are missing; sequencing was by immunoSEQ multiplex PCR. This repertoire shows under 300,000 clones, roughly 86% found once; its top ten account for around 7.3%. These data are taken from a study of blood T cell repertoires in COVID-19. Trimming left V 3 bases short and J 7 bases short, with 7 bases between. The germline CDR1 and CDR2 sequences are SGHTA and FQGTGA. This CDR3 contains 12 residues. The sequence derives from a woman in her seventies with active or convalescent COVID-19. J is TRBJ2-1 and V is TRBV7-3; possible D gene TRBD1, 6 bases. Sequenced: peripheral blood. This chain's CDR3 is CASSLRGNEQFF. The CDR3 DNA sequence: TGTGCCAGCAGCTTGAGGGGGAATGAGCAGTTCTTC.